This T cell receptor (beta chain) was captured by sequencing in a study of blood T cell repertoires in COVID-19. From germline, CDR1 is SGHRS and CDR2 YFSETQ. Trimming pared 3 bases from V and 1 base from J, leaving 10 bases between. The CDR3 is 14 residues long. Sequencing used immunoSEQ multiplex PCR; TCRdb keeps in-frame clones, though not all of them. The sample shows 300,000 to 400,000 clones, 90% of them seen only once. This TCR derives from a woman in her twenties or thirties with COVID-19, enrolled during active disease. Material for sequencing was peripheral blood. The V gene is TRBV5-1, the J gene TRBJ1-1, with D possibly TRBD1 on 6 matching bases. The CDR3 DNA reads TGCGCCAGCAGCTCCCAGACAGGGAACACTGAAGCTTTCTTT. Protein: CASSSQTGNTEAFF.